Each of the 25 T cell receptor beta chains below was sequenced from the same sample in a study of T cells in Graves' hyperthyroidism and ophthalmopathy. There were TCR beta CDR3 regions amplified from RNA transcripts. When the TCR CDR3 underwent first-round RT-PCR, the HTBI primer set was used. TCRdb re-derived calls from the multiplex PCR reads in MiXCR, one entry per CDR3 protein. This sample has around 190,000 distinct CDR3 sequences; approximately 16% occur once, and the top ten carry about 50%. Sequenced: blood. The receptor source for this set is a woman aged 50 to 60 with Graves' hyperthyroidism.

This clonotype was detected many times. This chain joins TRBV25-1 and TRBJ2-7; D remains ambiguous. V was pared by 3 bases and J by 2 bases, with 11 bases between. The CDR3 runs 14 residues. Germline assignment: CDR1 MGHDK and CDR2 SYGVNS. The CDR3 nucleotides read TGTGCCAGCAGTGAGTTTCACAGCACCTACGAGCAGTACTTC. It translates to CASSEFHSTYEQYF.

In this sample, this clonotype turned up many times. The genes are TRBV3-1 and TRBJ1-1; D ambiguous. The germline V and J ends were trimmed by 4 bases and 4 bases, with 10 bases remaining between them. This CDR3 contains 13 residues. Germline CDR1 LGHDT, CDR2 YNNKEL (reference sequence). For the CDR3, the DNA is TGTGCCAGCAGCCCGTTAATCGGCACTGAAGCTTTCTTT. Its protein is CASSPLIGTEAFF.

As concerns this clonotype: A much larger clone differs by one base, so this may be a read error. The chain joins TRBV12-3 or TRBV12-4 to TRBJ2-1, with D maybe TRBD2 (5 bases). The CDR3 consists of 14 residues. V was pared by 5 bases and J by 2 bases, with 10 bases between. The DNA for the CDR3 is TGTGCCAGCAGTGAGCGGCGCCCCTACAATGAGCAGTTCTTC. Encoded protein: CASSERRPYNEQFF.

The chain uses TRBV6-9 and TRBJ1-5; the D is unclear. The CDR3 is made up of 14 amino acids. With 4 bases removed from V and 0 bases from J, the gap between germline ends came to 7 bases. The germline V gene has CDR1 MNHGY and CDR2 SVAAGI. The CDR3 loop is CASSSRYSNQPQHF. The CDR3 bases are TGTGCCAGCAGTTCAAGATATAGCAATCAGCCCCAGCATTTT.

This sequence joins TRBV27 and TRBJ1-4; D call uncertain. CDR3 size: 15 residues. V was cut by 3 bases and J by 3 bases, with 11 bases left in between. Germline loops: CDR1 MNHEY, CDR2 SMNVEV (reference sequence). The CDR3 DNA is TGTGCCAGCAGTTTGTTTAGGAATCCTAATGAAAAACTGTTTTTT. Translated, it gives CASSLFRNPNEKLFF. The full variable domain, rest sourced from reference TRBV27 and TRBJ1-4, is EAQVTQNPRYLITVTGKKLTVTCSQNMNHEYMSWYRQDPGLGLRQIYYSMNVEVTDKGDVPEGYKVSRKEKRNFPLILESPSPNQTSLYFCASSLFRNPNEKLFFGSGTQLSVL.

This clonotype showed up many times. The rearrangement uses TRBV20-1 and TRBJ2-5; TRBD2 agrees at 10 bases. V shed 6 bases and J 1 base; nucleotides not matched to a gene: 8. The CDR3 is 15 residues long. Germline V CDR1 and CDR2: DFQATT, SNEGSKA (reference sequence). The CDR3 loop is CSAQTSGTFQETQYF. The CDR3 DNA follows: TGCAGTGCGCAAACTAGCGGGACGTTCCAAGAGACCCAGTACTTC.

This clonotype was counted many times. The J gene is TRBJ2-7, the V gene TRBV30; D is uncertain. Germline V gene data show CDR1 as GTSNPN and CDR2 as SVGIG (reference sequence). The V end was cut by 0 bases, the J end by 2 bases, with 8 bases between. This CDR3 region has 13 residues. The chain's CDR3 is CAWSVSRAYEQYF. The DNA of the CDR3 is TGTGCCTGGAGTGTATCCCGAGCCTACGAGCAGTACTTC.

At least ten counts were recorded for this clonotype. The chain links TRBV2 to TRBJ2-6; D gene uncertain. The germline CDR1 and CDR2 sequences are SNHLY and FYNNEI. The CDR3 sequence is 14 residues long. V was shortened by 8 bases and J by 1 base, with 9 bases between the two germline ends. The DNA for the CDR3 is TGTGCCAGCCTCCGAAGGTCTGGGGCCAACGTCCTGACTTTC. Amino acid sequence: CASLRRSGANVLTF.

The sample holds a few counts of this clonotype. The chain carries TRBV6-1 and TRBJ1-1; D uncertain. CDR3 length equals 11 residues. Germline loops: CDR1 MNHNS, CDR2 SASEGT. Trimming removed 8 bases from V and 4 bases from J, with 8 bases in between. Written as DNA, the CDR3 is TGTGCCAGCGGCGGGTCCACTGAAGCTTTCTTT. Translated, it gives CASGGSTEAFF.

V gene TRBV6-1 combines with J gene TRBJ2-1, with D maybe TRBD2 (6 bases). The CDR3 totals 15 residues. V lost 6 bases and J lost 3, with 15 bases in between. Germline CDR1 is MNHNS and CDR2 is SASEGT. The CDR3 DNA follows: TGTGCCAGCAGGCGCGCGGGAAAGGTCTACAATGAGCAGTTCTTC. It codes for CASRRAGKVYNEQFF.

This clonotype was recorded many times. The J gene is TRBJ2-1, the V gene TRBV9; D gene uncertain. The CDR3 runs to 15 residues. Germline CDR1 and CDR2: SGDLS and YYNGEE. The V end lost 0 bases, the J end lost 0 bases, and 7 bases lay between the germline ends. CDR3 in amino acids: CASSVGPDSYNEQFF. DNA of the CDR3: TGTGCCAGCAGCGTAGGACCGGACTCCTACAATGAGCAGTTCTTC.

The chain joins TRBV9 to TRBJ1-3; 9 bases are shared with TRBD1. V lost 4 bases and J lost 0; bases outside the gene matches: 11. The CDR3 is 18 amino acids. CDR1 and CDR2 from the germline V gene are SGDLS and YYNGEE. CDR3 DNA sequence: TGTGCCAGCAGCCCAGGGGTGGGGACAGGGAGCTCTGGAAACACCATATATTTT. It codes for CASSPGVGTGSSGNTIYF. Filled out from reference TRBV9 and TRBJ1-3, the complete variable domain reads DSGVTQTPKHLITATGQRVTLRCSPRSGDLSVYWYQQSLDQGLQFLIQYYNGEERAKGNILERFSAQQFPDLHSELNLSSLELGDSALYFCASSPGVGTGSSGNTIYFGEGSWLTVV.

Ten or more counts support this clonotype. The chain joins TRBV29-1 to TRBJ2-3; 7 bases line up with TRBD1. V trimming: 3 bases; J trimming: 5 bases; junction bases outside the gene matches: 5. CDR1 SQVTM and CDR2 ANQGSEA come from the germline V gene. This CDR3 is built from 13 residues. Here the CDR3 DNA reads TGCAGCGTTGATAAGGGGGCTGGAGATACGCAGTATTTT. Amino acids: CSVDKGAGDTQYF.

This clonotype occurred a few times. V gene TRBV2 combines with J gene TRBJ1-3; D gene uncertain. The CDR3 length is 13 residues. V lost 5 bases and J lost 4, with 9 bases in between. Germline CDR1 reads SNHLY; CDR2 reads FYNNEI. In nucleotides, the CDR3 is TGTGCCAGCAGTCTCCCATCCGGAAACACCATATATTTT. This gives the protein CASSLPSGNTIYF.

This chain connects TRBV28 to TRBJ2-7; tentative D call: TRBD1 (7 bases). The CDR3 loop spans 15 amino acids. V dropped 5 bases and J dropped 2 bases, with 16 bases sitting between them. Germline values: CDR1 MDHEN, CDR2 SYDVKM. For the CDR3, the DNA is TGTGCCAGCAGTGGGATGGCGGGACAGCCCTACGAGCAGTACTTC. Translation: CASSGMAGQPYEQYF.

V and J are TRBV30 and TRBJ1-5; weak D call: TRBD1 (5 bases). The CDR3 is 13 residues long. The V gene lost 5 bases and the J gene lost 6 bases, with 14 bases spanning the gap. Germline CDR1 reads GTSNPN; CDR2 reads SVGIG (reference sequence). CDR3 nucleotide sequence: TGTGCCTGGGGAGTGAACGGGGGTCAGCCCCAGCATTTT. Its protein is CAWGVNGGQPQHF.

The rearrangement links TRBV30 to TRBJ1-1; 9 positions agree with TRBD1. The V segment lost 4 bases and the J segment 0 bases; nucleotides outside the gene matches: 6. The CDR3 runs 15 residues. Germline V gives CDR1 GTSNPN, CDR2 SVGIG (reference sequence). The DNA of the CDR3 is TGTGCCTGGACGGGACAGGGATACATGAACACTGAAGCTTTCTTT. Encoded protein: CAWTGQGYMNTEAFF.

This clonotype has ten or more counts. The gene calls are TRBV29-1 and TRBJ2-7; D may be TRBD2 (6 bases). The V gene's germline CDR1 is SQVTM and CDR2 ANQGSEA. V was shortened by 0 bases and J by 2 bases, with 14 bases between the two germline ends. CDR3 length equals 15 residues. The CDR3 reads CSVEDSDGRPYEQYF. CDR3 bases: TGCAGCGTTGAAGATTCCGACGGGAGACCCTACGAGCAGTACTTC.

This clonotype was recorded many times. This chain uses TRBV3-1 with TRBJ2-3; 9 bases match TRBD2. Losses at the gene ends were 1 base for V and 2 bases for J; bases not matched to a gene: 7. From germline, CDR1 is LGHDT and CDR2 YNNKEL (reference sequence). CDR3 length equals 17 residues. The CDR3 region has the DNA TGTGCCAGCAGCCAAGTGCGCGGGAGGGCCTCCACAGATACGCAGTATTTT. It yields the protein CASSQVRGRASTDTQYF.

The J gene is TRBJ2-1, the V gene TRBV5-4; D is possibly TRBD2 (6 bases). Germline V gene sequence: CDR1 SGHNT, CDR2 YYREEE (reference sequence). This CDR3 contains 16 residues. The V gene lost 4 bases and the J gene lost 7 bases, with 21 bases spanning the gap. The DNA for the CDR3 is TGTGCCAGCAGCCGATCTAGCGTTTCGGCCTTTAATGAGCAGTTCTTC. Protein: CASSRSSVSAFNEQFF.

This clonotype was seen at least ten times. V and J are TRBV27 and TRBJ2-7; D unclear. Trimming left V 8 bases short and J 5 bases short, with 7 bases between. This CDR3 region has 10 residues. CDR1 is MNHEY, CDR2 SMNVEV, per germline (reference sequence). The CDR3 reads CASHRHEQYF. CDR3 in DNA: TGTGCCAGCCACAGACACGAGCAGTACTTC.

In this sample, this clonotype turned up a few times. V usage is TRBV20-1 and J usage is TRBJ1-6; D unresolved. Germline CDR1 DFQATT, CDR2 SNEGSKA (reference sequence). V was pared by 6 bases and J by 5 bases, with 14 bases between. CDR3 length: 14 amino acids. The CDR3 nucleotides are TGCAGTGCCAACCCCCGGCGTAATAATTCACCCCTCCACTTT. As protein: CSANPRRNNSPLHF.

The genes are TRBV14 and TRBJ1-5; D is possibly TRBD1 (5 bases). Trimming removed 4 bases from V and 0 bases from J, with 13 bases in between. The germline CDR1 and CDR2 sequences are SGHDN and FVKESK. The CDR3 is 16 residues long. The CDR3 DNA is TGTGCCAGCAGCCCCCTAAACGGGGCTAGCAATCAGCCCCAGCATTTT. Translated: CASSPLNGASNQPQHF.

This clonotype occurred many times. The chain has TRBV27 and TRBJ2-2; 7 bases match TRBD2. Germline V gene data show CDR1 as MNHEY and CDR2 as SMNVEV (reference sequence). This CDR3 contains 15 residues. The junction had 9 bases not matched to a gene; V was cut back by 7 bases and J by 4 bases. Here the CDR3 DNA reads TGTGCCAGCACCCCAAGGGAGGGGAGCACCGGGGAGCTGTTTTTT. This codes for CASTPREGSTGELFF.

This clonotype was picked up a small number of times. Germline and junction disagree at one end, which may indicate a read error. The chain has TRBV12-3 or TRBV12-4 and TRBJ2-7; 7 bases align to TRBD1. This CDR3 has 13 amino acids. CDR3 in amino acids: CTSRWQGVGEQYF. CDR3 nucleotides: TGTACCAGCAGGTGGCAGGGGGTTGGCGAGCAGTACTTC.